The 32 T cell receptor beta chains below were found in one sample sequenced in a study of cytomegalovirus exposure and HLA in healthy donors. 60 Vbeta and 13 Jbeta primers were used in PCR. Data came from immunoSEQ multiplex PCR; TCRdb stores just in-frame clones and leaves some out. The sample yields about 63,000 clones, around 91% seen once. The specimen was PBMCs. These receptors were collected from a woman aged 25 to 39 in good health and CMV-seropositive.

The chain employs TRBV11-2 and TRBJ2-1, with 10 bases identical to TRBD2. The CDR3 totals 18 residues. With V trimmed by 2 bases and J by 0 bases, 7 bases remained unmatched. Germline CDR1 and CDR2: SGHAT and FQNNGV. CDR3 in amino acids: CASSLLPSGRASYNEQFF. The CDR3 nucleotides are TGTGCCAGCAGCTTACTCCCAAGCGGGAGGGCCTCCTACAATGAGCAGTTCTTC.

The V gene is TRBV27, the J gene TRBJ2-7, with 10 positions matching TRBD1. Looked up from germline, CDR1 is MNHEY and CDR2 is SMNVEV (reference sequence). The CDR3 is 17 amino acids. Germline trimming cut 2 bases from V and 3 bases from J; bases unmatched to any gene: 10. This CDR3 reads CASSLGPGQGTYYEQYF. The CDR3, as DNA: TGTGCCAGCAGTTTAGGCCCGGGACAGGGGACCTACTACGAGCAGTACTTC.

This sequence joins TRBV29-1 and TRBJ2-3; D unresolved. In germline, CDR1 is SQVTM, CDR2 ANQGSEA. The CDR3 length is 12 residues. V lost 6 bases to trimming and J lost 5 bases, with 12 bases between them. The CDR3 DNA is TGCAGCGTGGGCCCGTCTGGAGATACGCAGTATTTT. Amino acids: CSVGPSGDTQYF.

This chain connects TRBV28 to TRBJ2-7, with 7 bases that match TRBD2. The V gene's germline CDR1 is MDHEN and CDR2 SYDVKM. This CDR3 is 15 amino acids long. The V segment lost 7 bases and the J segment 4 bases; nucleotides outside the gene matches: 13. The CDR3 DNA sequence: TGTGCCAGCACCGGACGAAGGCTAGCGGATTACGAGCAGTACTTC. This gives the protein CASTGRRLADYEQYF.

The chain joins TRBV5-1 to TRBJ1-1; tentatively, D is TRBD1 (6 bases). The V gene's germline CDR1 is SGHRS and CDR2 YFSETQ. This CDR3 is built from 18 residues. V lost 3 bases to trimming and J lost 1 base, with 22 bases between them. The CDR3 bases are TGCGCCAGCAGCTCAGTCGGCCAACGTGACAGGCCGAACACTGAAGCTTTCTTT. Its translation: CASSSVGQRDRPNTEAFF. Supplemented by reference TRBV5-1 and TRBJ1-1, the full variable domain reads KAGVTQTPRYLIKTRGQQVTLSCSPISGHRSVSWYQQTPGQGLQFLFEYFSETQRNKGNFPGRFSGRQFSNSRSEMNVSTLELGDSALYLCASSSVGQRDRPNTEAFFGQGTRLTVV.

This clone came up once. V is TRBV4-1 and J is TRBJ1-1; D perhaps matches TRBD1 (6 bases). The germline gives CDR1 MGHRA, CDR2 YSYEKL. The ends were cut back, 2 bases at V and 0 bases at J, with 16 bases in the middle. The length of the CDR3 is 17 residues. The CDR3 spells CASSQPLRTVMNTEAFF. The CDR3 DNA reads TGCGCCAGCAGCCAACCCCTACGGACAGTTATGAACACTGAAGCTTTCTTT.

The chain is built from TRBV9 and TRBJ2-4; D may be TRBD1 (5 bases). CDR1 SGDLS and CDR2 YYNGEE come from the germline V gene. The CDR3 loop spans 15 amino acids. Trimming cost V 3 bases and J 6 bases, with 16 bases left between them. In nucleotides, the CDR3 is TGTGCCAGCAGCGCAAGCTTTGGGCAGGGAAACATTCAGTACTTC. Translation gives CASSASFGQGNIQYF.

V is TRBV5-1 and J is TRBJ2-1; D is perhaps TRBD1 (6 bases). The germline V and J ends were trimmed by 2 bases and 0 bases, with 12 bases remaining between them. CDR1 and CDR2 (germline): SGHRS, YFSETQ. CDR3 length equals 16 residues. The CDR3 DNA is TGCGCCAGCAGCTTAACGAGGGGGAGCTCCTACAATGAGCAGTTCTTC. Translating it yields CASSLTRGSSYNEQFF.

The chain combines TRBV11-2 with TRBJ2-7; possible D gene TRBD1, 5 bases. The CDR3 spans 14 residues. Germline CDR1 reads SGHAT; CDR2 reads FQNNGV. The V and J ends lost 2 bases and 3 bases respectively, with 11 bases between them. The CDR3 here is CASSLYRGSYEQYF. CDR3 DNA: TGTGCCAGCAGCTTATATAGGGGTAGCTACGAGCAGTACTTC.

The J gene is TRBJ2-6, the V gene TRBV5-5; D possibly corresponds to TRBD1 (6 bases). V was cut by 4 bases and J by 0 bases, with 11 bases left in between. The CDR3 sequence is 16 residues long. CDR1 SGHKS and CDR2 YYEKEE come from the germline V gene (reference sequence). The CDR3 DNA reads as TGTGCCAGCAGCCCCGGACAGCACTCTGGGGCCAACGTCCTGACTTTC. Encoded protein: CASSPGQHSGANVLTF.

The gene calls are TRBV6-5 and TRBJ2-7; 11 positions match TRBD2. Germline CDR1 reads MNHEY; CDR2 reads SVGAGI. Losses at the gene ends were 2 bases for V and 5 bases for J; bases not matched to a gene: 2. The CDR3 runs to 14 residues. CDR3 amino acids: CASSYGTSGDEQYF. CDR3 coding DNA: TGTGCCAGCAGTTACGGGACTAGCGGCGACGAGCAGTACTTC.

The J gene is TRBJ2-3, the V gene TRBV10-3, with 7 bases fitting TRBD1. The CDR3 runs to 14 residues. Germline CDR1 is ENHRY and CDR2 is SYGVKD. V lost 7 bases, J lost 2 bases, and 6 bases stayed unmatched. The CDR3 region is CAIKDRVATDTQYF. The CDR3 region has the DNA TGTGCCATCAAAGACAGGGTCGCCACAGATACGCAGTATTTT.

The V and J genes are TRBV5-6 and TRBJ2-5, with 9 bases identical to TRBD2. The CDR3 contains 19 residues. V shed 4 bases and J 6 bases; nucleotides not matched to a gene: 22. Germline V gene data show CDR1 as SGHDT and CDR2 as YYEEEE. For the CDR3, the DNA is TGTGCCAGCAGCCCCCTCTCTACAGGGGCGGGAGGGCCAACGAAGACCCAGTACTTC. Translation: CASSPLSTGAGGPTKTQYF.

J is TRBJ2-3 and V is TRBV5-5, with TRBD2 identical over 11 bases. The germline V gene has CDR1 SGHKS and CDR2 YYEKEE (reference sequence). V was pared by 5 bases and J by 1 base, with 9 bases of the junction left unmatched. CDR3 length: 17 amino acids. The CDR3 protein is CASRGNPGLAGTDTQYF. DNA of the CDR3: TGTGCCAGCAGGGGTAACCCGGGACTAGCGGGCACAGATACGCAGTATTTT.

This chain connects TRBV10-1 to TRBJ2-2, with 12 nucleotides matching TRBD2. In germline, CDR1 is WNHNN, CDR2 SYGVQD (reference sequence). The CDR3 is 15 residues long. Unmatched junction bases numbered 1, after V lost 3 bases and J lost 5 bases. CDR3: CASSDGTSGTGELFF. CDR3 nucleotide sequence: TGCGCCAGCAGTGATGGGACTAGCGGGACCGGGGAGCTGTTTTTT.

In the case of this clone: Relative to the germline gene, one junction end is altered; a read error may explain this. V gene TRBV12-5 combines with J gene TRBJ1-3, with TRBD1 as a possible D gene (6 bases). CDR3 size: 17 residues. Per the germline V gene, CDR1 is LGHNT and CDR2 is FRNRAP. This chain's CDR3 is CASGLVLRQVNGNAIYF. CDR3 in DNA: TGTGCTAGTGGTTTGGTACTTCGACAGGTGAATGGAAACGCCATATATTTT.

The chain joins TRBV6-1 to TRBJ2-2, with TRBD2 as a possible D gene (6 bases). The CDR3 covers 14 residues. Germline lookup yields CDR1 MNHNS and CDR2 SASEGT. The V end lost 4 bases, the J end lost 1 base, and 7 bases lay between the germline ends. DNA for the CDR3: TGTGCCAGCAGTGCCGGGAGGAACACCGGGGAGCTGTTTTTT. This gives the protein CASSAGRNTGELFF.

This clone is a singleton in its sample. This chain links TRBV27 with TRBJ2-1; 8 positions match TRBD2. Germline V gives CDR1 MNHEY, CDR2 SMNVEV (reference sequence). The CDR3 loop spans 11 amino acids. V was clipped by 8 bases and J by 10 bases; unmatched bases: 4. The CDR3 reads CASGTRYEQFF. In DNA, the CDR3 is TGTGCCAGCGGGACTAGGTACGAGCAGTTCTTC.

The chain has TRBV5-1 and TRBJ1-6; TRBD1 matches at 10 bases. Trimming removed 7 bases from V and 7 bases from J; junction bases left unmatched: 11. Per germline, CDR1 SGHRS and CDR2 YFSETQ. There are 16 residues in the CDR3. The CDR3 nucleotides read TGCGCCAGCGGGGGCACGCCGGGACAGGGGAATTCACCCCTCCACTTT. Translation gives CASGGTPGQGNSPLHF.

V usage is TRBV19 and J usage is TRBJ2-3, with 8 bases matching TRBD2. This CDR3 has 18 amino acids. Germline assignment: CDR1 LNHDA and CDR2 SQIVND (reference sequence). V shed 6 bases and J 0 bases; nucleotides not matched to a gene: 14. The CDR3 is CASRGHLTIAGSTDTQYF. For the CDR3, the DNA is TGTGCCAGTAGGGGACATTTGACAATAGCGGGAAGCACAGATACGCAGTATTTT.

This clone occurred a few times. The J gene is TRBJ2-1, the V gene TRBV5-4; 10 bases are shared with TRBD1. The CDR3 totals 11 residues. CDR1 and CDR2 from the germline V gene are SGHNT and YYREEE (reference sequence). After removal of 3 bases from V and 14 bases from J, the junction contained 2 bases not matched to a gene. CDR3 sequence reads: CASSSGTGEFF. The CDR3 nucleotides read TGTGCCAGCAGCTCCGGGACAGGGGAGTTCTTC.

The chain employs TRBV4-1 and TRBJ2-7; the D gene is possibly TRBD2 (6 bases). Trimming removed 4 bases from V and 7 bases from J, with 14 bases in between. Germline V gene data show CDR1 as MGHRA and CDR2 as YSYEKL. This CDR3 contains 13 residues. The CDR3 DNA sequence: TGCGCCAGCAGCCCGCGTATAGCGGAAGAGCAGTACTTC. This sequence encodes CASSPRIAEEQYF.

The CDR3: CASSVRGSDTQYF. CDR3 coding DNA: TGTGCCAGCAGCGTCAGGGGTTCGGATACGCAGTATTTT. The rearrangement uses TRBV5-4 and TRBJ2-3; TRBD1 might be the D (6 bases). This CDR3 is 13 amino acids long. Germline V lookup: CDR1 SGHNT, CDR2 YYREEE (reference sequence). Trimming shortened V by 4 bases and J by 6 bases, and 12 bases separated the two germline ends.

The CDR3 loop is CASSSILGLAGDNEQFF. As DNA, the CDR3 is TGCGCCAGCAGCTCCATTCTGGGACTAGCGGGAGACAATGAGCAGTTCTTC. The genes are TRBV5-1 and TRBJ2-1; 14 bases fit TRBD2. This CDR3 spans 17 amino acids. In germline, CDR1 is SGHRS, CDR2 YFSETQ. V shed 3 bases, J shed 5 bases, and the junction held 7 bases outside the gene matches.

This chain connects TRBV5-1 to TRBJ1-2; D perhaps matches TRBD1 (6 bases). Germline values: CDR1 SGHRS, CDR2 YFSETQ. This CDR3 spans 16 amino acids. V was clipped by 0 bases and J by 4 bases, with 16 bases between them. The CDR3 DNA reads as TGCGCCAGCAGCTTGGTCGGGGGGCGCGGATCCTATGGCTACACCTTC. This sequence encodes CASSLVGGRGSYGYTF.

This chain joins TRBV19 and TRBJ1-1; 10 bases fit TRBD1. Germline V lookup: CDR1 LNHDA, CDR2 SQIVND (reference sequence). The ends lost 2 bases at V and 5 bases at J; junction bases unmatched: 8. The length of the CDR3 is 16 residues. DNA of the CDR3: TGTGCCAGTAGTATACCTCCGGGACAGGGGAGAACTGAAGCTTTCTTT. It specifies CASSIPPGQGRTEAFF. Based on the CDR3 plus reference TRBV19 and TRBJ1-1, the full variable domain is DGGITQSPKYLFRKEGQNVTLSCEQNLNHDAMYWYRQDPGQGLRLIYYSQIVNDFQKGDIAEGYSVSREKKESFPLTVTSAQKNPTAFYLCASSIPPGQGRTEAFFGQGTRLTVV.

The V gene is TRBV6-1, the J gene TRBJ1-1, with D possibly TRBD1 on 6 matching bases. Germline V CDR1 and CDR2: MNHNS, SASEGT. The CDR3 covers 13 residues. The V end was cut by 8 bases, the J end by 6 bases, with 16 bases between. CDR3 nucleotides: TGTGCCAGCCCTTCGAGGGGGAGGGCTGAAGCTTTCTTT. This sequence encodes CASPSRGRAEAFF.

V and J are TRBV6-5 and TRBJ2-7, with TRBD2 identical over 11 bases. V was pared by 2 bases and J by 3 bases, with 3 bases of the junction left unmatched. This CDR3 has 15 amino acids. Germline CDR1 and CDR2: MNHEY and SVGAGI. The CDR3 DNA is TGTGCCAGCAGTTACGCCGGGACTAGCGGCTACGAGCAGTACTTC. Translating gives CASSYAGTSGYEQYF.

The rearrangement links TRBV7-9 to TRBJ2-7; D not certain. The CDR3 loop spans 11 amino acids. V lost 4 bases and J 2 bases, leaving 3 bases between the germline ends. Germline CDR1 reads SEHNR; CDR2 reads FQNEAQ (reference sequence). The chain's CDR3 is CASSSTYEQYF. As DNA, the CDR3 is TGTGCCAGCAGCTCTACCTACGAGCAGTACTTC.

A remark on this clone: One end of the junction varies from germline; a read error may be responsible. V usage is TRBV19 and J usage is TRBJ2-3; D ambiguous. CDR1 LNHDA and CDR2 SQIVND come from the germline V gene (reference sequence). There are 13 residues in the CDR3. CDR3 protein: CASRSRITDAQYF. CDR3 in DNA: TGTGCCAGTAGGTCGAGAATTACAGATGCGCAGTATTTT.

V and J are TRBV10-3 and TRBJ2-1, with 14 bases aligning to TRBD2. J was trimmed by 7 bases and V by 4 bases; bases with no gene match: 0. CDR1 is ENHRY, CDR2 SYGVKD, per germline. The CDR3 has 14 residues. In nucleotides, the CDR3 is TGTGCCATCAGTGGGACTAGCGGGGGGAATGAGCAGTTCTTC. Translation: CAISGTSGGNEQFF.

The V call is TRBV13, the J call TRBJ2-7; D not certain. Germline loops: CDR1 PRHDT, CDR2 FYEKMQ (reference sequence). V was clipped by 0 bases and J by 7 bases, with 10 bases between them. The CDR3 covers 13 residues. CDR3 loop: CASSLGRAREQYF. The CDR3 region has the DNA TGTGCCAGCAGCTTAGGCAGAGCTAGGGAGCAGTACTTC. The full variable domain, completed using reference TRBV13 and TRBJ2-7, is AAGVIQSPRHLIKEKRETATLKCYPIPRHDTVYWYQQGPGQDPQFLISFYEKMQSDKGSIPDRFSAQQFSDYHSELNMSSLELGDSALYFCASSLGRAREQYFGPGTRLTVT.